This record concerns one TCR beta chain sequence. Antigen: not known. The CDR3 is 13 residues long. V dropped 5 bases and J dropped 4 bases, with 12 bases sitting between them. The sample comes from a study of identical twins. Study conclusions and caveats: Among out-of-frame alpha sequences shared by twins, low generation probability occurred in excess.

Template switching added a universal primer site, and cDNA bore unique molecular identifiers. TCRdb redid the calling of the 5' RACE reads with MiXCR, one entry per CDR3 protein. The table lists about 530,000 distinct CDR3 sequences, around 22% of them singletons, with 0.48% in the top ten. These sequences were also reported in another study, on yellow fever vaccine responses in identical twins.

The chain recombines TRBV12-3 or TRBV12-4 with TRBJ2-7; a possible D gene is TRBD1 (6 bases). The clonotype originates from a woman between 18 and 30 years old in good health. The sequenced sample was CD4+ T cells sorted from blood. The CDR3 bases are TGTGCCAGCAGTCGACAGGAGAGTTACGAGCAGTACTTC. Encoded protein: CASSRQESYEQYF.